One sample yielded the 18 T cell receptor beta chains listed below, sequenced in a study of OX40 agonist ivuxolimab in advanced cancers. The library relied on the immunoSEQ multiplex PCR assay. Sourced from immuneACCESS, this table was stored by TCRdb with only in-frame sequences that have V and J called. A share of the clones is absent; for the studies checked, an unresolved V gene accounts for under half, and the remainder has no known explanation. The sample yields some 51,000 clones; roughly 89% were counted once. The ten largest clones capture 40% to 55% of the sample. Material: CD4+ or CD8+ T cells sorted from blood, obtained in a trial of the OX40 agonist ivuxolimab. The source of these receptors is an adult with an advanced solid tumor such as melanoma, head and neck, liver or kidney cancer.

The chain links TRBV9 to TRBJ2-7; 8 bases fit TRBD2. V trimming: 0 bases; J trimming: 0 bases; junction bases outside the gene matches: 2. The CDR3 loop spans 15 amino acids. Germline values: CDR1 SGDLS, CDR2 YYNGEE. DNA for the CDR3: TGTGCCAGCAGCGTAGACGGGACTAGCTCCTACGAGCAGTACTTC. Its protein product is CASSVDGTSSYEQYF. The variable domain in full, completed from reference TRBV9 and TRBJ2-7, reads DSGVTQTPKHLITATGQRVTLRCSPRSGDLSVYWYQQSLDQGLQFLIQYYNGEERAKGNILERFSAQQFPDLHSELNLSSLELGDSALYFCASSVDGTSSYEQYFGPGTRLTVT.

V gene TRBV19 combines with J gene TRBJ2-7; no definite D call. Germline CDR1 LNHDA, CDR2 SQIVND (reference sequence). Trimming left V 3 bases short and J 4 bases short, with 13 bases between. There are 14 residues in the CDR3. This chain's CDR3 is CASSISGYMYEQYF. The CDR3, as DNA: TGTGCCAGTAGTATTTCTGGGTATATGTACGAGCAGTACTTC.

On this clone itself: The junction departs from germline at one end; a sequencing error may be responsible. This chain uses TRBV7-7 with TRBJ2-5; weak D call: TRBD1 (7 bases). The germline CDR1 and CDR2 sequences are SSHAT and FNYEAQ (reference sequence). The CDR3 runs 16 residues. This chain's CDR3 is CASSLSPTGRQETQYF. In DNA, the CDR3 is TGTGCTAGCAGCTTGAGCCCGACAGGGAGGCAAGAGACCCAGTACTTC. Full variable domain (outside the CDR3, taken from reference TRBV7-7 and TRBJ2-5): GAGVSQSPRYKVTKRGQDVTLRCDPISSHATLYWYQQALGQGPEFLTYFNYEAQPDKSGLPSDRFSAERPEGSISTLTIQRTEQRDSAMYRCASSLSPTGRQETQYFGPGTRLLVL.

This chain connects TRBV6-5 to TRBJ2-2; no reliable D call. The CDR3 is 13 residues long. Looked up from germline, CDR1 is MNHEY and CDR2 is SVGAGI. V was shortened by 0 bases and J by 4 bases, with 3 bases between the two germline ends. The CDR3, as DNA: TGTGCCAGCAGTTACTCGGGCACCGGGGAGCTGTTTTTT. Translating gives CASSYSGTGELFF.

CDR3 nucleotide sequence: TGTGCCAGCAGCGTAGGGACAGTTAATTCACCCCTCCACTTT. Translated, it gives CASSVGTVNSPLHF. The chain couples TRBV9 to TRBJ1-6; the D gene is possibly TRBD1 (6 bases). V shed 0 bases and J shed 6 bases, with 7 bases lying between them. CDR1 and CDR2 from the germline V gene are SGDLS and YYNGEE. The CDR3 length is 14 residues.

The V and J genes are TRBV5-4 and TRBJ2-7; D is perhaps TRBD1 (5 bases). Germline V CDR1 and CDR2: SGHNT, YYREEE (reference sequence). This CDR3 spans 12 amino acids. V lost 5 bases to trimming and J lost 3 bases, with 9 bases between them. CDR3 loop: CASRKDNYEQYF. For the CDR3, the DNA is TGTGCCAGCAGAAAGGACAACTACGAGCAGTACTTC.

This clone was recorded once. The chain links TRBV2 to TRBJ2-1; 7 bases map to TRBD1. With 5 bases clipped from V and 3 bases from J, the junction kept 13 bases outside the gene matches. The CDR3 totals 17 residues. Germline CDR1 and CDR2: SNHLY and FYNNEI. In DNA, the CDR3 is TGTGCCAGCAGTCATACCGGGACAGCTAAGATCTACAATGAGCAGTTCTTC. This translates into CASSHTGTAKIYNEQFF. The full variable domain, in which reference TRBV2 and TRBJ2-1 provide the parts outside the CDR3, is EPEVTQTPSHQVTQMGQEVILRCVPISNHLYFYWYRQILGQKVEFLVSFYNNEISEKSEIFDDQFSVERPDGSNFTLKIRSTKLEDSAMYFCASSHTGTAKIYNEQFFGPGTRLTVL.

The J gene is TRBJ2-2, the V gene TRBV9; D is possibly TRBD2 (7 bases). Germline V CDR1 and CDR2: SGDLS, YYNGEE. The length of the CDR3 is 16 residues. The ends were cut back, 1 base at V and 5 bases at J, with 15 bases in the middle. CDR3 protein: CASSVTGGRGTGELFF. CDR3 coding DNA: TGTGCCAGCAGCGTAACGGGGGGCCGAGGGACCGGGGAGCTGTTTTTT.

The V call is TRBV6-4, the J call TRBJ2-1, with D unclear. The CDR3 sequence is 15 residues long. The germline V gene encodes CDR1 MRHNA and CDR2 SNTAGT. Trimming pared 0 bases from V and 7 bases from J, leaving 13 bases between. The CDR3 region is CASSDSSSLRNEQFF. The CDR3 DNA reads as TGTGCCAGCAGTGACTCGAGTAGCCTCCGGAATGAGCAGTTCTTC.

The CDR3 nucleotides read TGTGCCAGTAAGGACACCGGGGAGCTGTTTTTT. Translated, it gives CASKDTGELFF. This chain uses TRBV19 with TRBJ2-2; D gene unclear. Deletions cut 7 bases from V and 3 bases from J, with 3 bases between. Germline assignment: CDR1 LNHDA and CDR2 SQIVND (reference sequence). The CDR3 spans 11 residues.

Comment on this clone: This sample includes further DNA sequences coding for the same CDR3. This chain uses TRBV27 with TRBJ1-5; 9 nucleotides agree with TRBD1. J was trimmed by 4 bases and V by 3 bases; bases with no gene match: 1. This CDR3 is 14 amino acids long. The germline V gene encodes CDR1 MNHEY and CDR2 SMNVEV (reference sequence). The CDR3 sequence is CASSLGTGNQPQHF. The CDR3 DNA sequence: TGTGCCAGCAGTTTGGGGACAGGGAATCAGCCCCAGCATTTT.

V usage is TRBV7-8 and J usage is TRBJ2-3, with 9 positions matching TRBD1. From germline, CDR1 is SGHVS and CDR2 FQNEAQ. The V gene end was trimmed by 2 bases and the J gene end by 3 bases; junction bases not matched to a gene: 3. CDR3 size: 15 residues. The DNA for the CDR3 is TGTGCCAGCAGCTTAACTGGACAGGGGACAGATACGCAGTATTTT. Amino acids: CASSLTGQGTDTQYF.

In this sample, this clone turned up a few times. The V call is TRBV28, the J call TRBJ1-2; unclear D gene. V shed 1 base and J shed 7 bases, with 10 bases lying between them. Germline V lookup: CDR1 MDHEN, CDR2 SYDVKM. The CDR3 extends over 13 amino acids. CDR3 sequence (DNA): TGTGCCAGCAGTTTATCGGAGATGCGTGGCTACACCTTC. Its protein product is CASSLSEMRGYTF.

A word on this clone: Sequence at one end of the junction differs from germline and may be a read error. This chain connects TRBV7-7 to TRBJ2-5, with TRBD2 matching 16 bases. Germline V gene lookup returns CDR1 SSHAT and CDR2 FNYEAQ (reference sequence). This CDR3 contains 16 residues. The CDR3 sequence: CASSSGTSGGAETQYF. CDR3 sequence (DNA): TGTGCTAGCAGCTCCGGGACTAGCGGGGGGGCGGAGACCCAGTACTTC.

The V gene is TRBV30, the J gene TRBJ2-1, with 14 bases aligning to TRBD2. The junction had 14 bases not matched to a gene; V was cut back by 4 bases and J by 12 bases. From germline, CDR1 is GTSNPN and CDR2 SVGIG (reference sequence). This CDR3 is 16 amino acids long. This CDR3 is CAWTLGRTSGGSGQFF. The CDR3 region has the DNA TGTGCCTGGACCCTCGGTAGGACTAGCGGGGGGTCGGGGCAGTTCTTC.

The chain uses TRBV9 and TRBJ2-1; D remains unclear. This CDR3 contains 13 residues. V shed 4 bases and J shed 10 bases, with 15 bases lying between them. Germline V gene lookup returns CDR1 SGDLS and CDR2 YYNGEE. CDR3 in DNA: TGTGCCAGCAGCCAAGCCCTGGTAAGCGAGCAGTTCTTC. It codes for CASSQALVSEQFF. The full variable domain, its missing parts supplied by reference TRBV9 and TRBJ2-1, is DSGVTQTPKHLITATGQRVTLRCSPRSGDLSVYWYQQSLDQGLQFLIQYYNGEERAKGNILERFSAQQFPDLHSELNLSSLELGDSALYFCASSQALVSEQFFGPGTRLTVL.

The chain is built from TRBV28 and TRBJ2-5; TRBD2 aligns across 7 bases. Germline V gene data show CDR1 as MDHEN and CDR2 as SYDVKM. The V segment lost 9 bases and the J segment 11 bases; nucleotides outside the gene matches: 9. This CDR3 has 11 residues. Written as DNA, the CDR3 is TGTGCCAGTTCTGACACGCGGGAGCAGTACTTC. This gives the protein CASSDTREQYF.

The V and J genes are TRBV2 and TRBJ1-6; D remains unclear. The CDR3 length is 16 residues. V was trimmed by 2 bases and J by 7 bases, leaving 15 bases between them. Germline assignment: CDR1 SNHLY and CDR2 FYNNEI. As DNA, the CDR3 is TGTGCCAGCAGTGAAATCGTCGGGAGTGGAAATTCACCCCTCCACTTT. Translating gives CASSEIVGSGNSPLHF.